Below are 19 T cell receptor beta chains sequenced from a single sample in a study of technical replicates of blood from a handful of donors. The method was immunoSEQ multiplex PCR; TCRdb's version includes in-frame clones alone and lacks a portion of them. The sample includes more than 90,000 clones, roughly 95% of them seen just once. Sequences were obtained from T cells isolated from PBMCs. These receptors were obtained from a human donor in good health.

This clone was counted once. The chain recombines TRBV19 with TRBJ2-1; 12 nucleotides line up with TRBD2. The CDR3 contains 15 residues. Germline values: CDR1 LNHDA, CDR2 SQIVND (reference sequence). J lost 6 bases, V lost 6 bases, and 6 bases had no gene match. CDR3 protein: CASRASGRALNEQFF. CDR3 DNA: TGTGCCAGTAGGGCTAGCGGGAGGGCACTCAATGAGCAGTTCTTC.

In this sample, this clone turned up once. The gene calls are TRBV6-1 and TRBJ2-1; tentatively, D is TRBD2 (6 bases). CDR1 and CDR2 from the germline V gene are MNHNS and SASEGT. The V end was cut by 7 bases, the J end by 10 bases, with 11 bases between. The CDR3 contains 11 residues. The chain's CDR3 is CASTYSGEQFF. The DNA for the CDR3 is TGTGCCAGCACCTATAGCGGAGAGCAGTTCTTC.

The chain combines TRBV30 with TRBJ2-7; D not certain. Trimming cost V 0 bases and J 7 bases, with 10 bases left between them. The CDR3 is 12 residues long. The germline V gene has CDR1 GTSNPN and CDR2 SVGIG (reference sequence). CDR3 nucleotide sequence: TGTGCCTGGAGTGTATCCTCACATGAGCAGTACTTC. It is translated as CAWSVSSHEQYF.

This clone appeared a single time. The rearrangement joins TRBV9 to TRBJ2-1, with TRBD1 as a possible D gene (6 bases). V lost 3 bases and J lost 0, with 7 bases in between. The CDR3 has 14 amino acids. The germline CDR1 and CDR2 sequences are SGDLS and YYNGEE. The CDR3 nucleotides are TGTGCCAGCAGCGCACAGGGCTCCTACAATGAGCAGTTCTTC. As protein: CASSAQGSYNEQFF. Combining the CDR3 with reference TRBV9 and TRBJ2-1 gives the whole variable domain DSGVTQTPKHLITATGQRVTLRCSPRSGDLSVYWYQQSLDQGLQFLIQYYNGEERAKGNILERFSAQQFPDLHSELNLSSLELGDSALYFCASSAQGSYNEQFFGPGTRLTVL.

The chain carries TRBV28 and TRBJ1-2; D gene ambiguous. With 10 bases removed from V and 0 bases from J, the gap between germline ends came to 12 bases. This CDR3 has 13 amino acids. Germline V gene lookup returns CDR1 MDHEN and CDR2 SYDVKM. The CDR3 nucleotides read TGTGCCAACCTAACTTTTACTAACTATGGCTACACCTTC. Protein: CANLTFTNYGYTF.

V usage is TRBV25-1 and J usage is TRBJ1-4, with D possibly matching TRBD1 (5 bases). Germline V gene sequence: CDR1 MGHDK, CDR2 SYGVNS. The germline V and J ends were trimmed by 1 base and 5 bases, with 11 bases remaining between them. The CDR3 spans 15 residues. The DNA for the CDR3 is TGTGCCAGCAGTGAATTACTGGCAGGGAATGAAAAACTGTTTTTT. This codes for CASSELLAGNEKLFF.

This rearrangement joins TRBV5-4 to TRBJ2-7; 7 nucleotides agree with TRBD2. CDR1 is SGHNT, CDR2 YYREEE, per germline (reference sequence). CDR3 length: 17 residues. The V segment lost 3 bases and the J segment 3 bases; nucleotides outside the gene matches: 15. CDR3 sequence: CASSSRADGRTIYEQYF. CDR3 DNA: TGTGCCAGCAGCTCCAGGGCGGACGGGAGGACTATCTACGAGCAGTACTTC.

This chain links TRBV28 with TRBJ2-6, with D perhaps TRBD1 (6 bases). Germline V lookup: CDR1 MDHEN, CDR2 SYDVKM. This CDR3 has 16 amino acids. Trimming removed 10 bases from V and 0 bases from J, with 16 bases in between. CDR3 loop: CATYPGHFSGANVLTF. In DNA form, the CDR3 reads TGTGCCACCTACCCGGGACACTTCTCTGGGGCCAACGTCCTGACTTTC.

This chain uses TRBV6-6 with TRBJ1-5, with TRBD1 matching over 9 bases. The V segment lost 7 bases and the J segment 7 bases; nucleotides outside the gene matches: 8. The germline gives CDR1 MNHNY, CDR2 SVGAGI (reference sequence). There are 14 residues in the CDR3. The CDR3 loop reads CASNHRGRGQPQHF. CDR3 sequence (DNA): TGTGCCAGCAATCACAGGGGGCGCGGGCAGCCCCAGCATTTT.

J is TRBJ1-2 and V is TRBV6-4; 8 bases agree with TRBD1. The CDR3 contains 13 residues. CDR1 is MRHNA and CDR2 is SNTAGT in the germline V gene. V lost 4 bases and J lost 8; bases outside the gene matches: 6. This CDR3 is CASSVRQGRGYTF. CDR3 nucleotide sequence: TGTGCCAGCAGTGTACGACAGGGGCGCGGCTACACCTTC.

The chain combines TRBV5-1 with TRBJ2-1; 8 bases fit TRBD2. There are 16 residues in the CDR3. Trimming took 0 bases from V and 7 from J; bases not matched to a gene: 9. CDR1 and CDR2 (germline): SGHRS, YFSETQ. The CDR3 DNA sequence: TGCGCCAGCAGCTTGGTGCCTAGCGGGCGAGGGAATGAGCAGTTCTTC. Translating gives CASSLVPSGRGNEQFF.

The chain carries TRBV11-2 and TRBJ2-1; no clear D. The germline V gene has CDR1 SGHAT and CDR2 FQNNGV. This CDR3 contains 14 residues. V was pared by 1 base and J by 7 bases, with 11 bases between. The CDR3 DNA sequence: TGTGCCAGCAGCTTAGCTGCGATAGCTAATGAGCAGTTCTTC. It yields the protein CASSLAAIANEQFF.

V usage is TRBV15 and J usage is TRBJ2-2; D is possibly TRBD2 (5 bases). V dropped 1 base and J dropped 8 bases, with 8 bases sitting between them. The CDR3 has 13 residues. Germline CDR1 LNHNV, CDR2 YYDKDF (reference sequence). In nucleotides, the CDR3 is TGTGCCACCAGCAGAGCAGCGGCGGGGGAGCTGTTTTTT. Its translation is CATSRAAAGELFF.

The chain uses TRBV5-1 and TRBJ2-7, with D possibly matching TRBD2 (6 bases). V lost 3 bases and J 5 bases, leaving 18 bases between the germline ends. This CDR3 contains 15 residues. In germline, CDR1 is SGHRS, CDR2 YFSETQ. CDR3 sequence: CASSYGSNLGHEQYF. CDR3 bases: TGCGCCAGCAGCTACGGGAGTAATTTAGGCCACGAGCAGTACTTC.

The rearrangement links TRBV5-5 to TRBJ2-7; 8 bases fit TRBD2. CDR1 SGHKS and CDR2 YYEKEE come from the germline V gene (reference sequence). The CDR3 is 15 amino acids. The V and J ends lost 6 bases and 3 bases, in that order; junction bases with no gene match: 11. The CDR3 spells CASTGGGLGDYEQYF. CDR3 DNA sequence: TGTGCCAGCACCGGGGGGGGACTAGGGGACTACGAGCAGTACTTC.

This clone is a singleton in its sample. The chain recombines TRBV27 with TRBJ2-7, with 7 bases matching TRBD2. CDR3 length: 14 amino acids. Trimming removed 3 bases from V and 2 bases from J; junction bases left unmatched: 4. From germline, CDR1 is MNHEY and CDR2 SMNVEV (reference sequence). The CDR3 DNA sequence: TGTGCCAGCAGTTTTGGACTAGGACCCTACGAGCAGTACTTC. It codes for CASSFGLGPYEQYF.

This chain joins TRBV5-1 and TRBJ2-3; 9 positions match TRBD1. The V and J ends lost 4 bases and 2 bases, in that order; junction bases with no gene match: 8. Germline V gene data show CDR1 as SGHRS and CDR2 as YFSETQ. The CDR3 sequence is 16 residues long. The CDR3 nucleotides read TGCGCCAGCAGCCGACGGGGACAGGGCCCCACAGATACGCAGTATTTT. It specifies CASSRRGQGPTDTQYF. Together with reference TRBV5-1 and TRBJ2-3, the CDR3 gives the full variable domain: KAGVTQTPRYLIKTRGQQVTLSCSPISGHRSVSWYQQTPGQGLQFLFEYFSETQRNKGNFPGRFSGRQFSNSRSEMNVSTLELGDSALYLCASSRRGQGPTDTQYFGPGTRLTVL.

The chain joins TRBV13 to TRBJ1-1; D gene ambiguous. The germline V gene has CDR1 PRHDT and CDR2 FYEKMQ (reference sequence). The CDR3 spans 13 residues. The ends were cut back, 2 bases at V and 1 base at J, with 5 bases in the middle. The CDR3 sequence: CASSLIRNTEAFF. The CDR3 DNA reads TGTGCCAGCAGCTTAATCCGGAACACTGAAGCTTTCTTT. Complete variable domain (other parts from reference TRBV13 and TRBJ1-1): AAGVIQSPRHLIKEKRETATLKCYPIPRHDTVYWYQQGPGQDPQFLISFYEKMQSDKGSIPDRFSAQQFSDYHSELNMSSLELGDSALYFCASSLIRNTEAFFGQGTRLTVV.

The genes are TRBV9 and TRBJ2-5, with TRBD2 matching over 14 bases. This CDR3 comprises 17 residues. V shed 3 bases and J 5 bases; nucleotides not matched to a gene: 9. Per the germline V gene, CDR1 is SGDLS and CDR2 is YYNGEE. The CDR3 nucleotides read TGTGCCAGCAGCGCCGGGACTAGCGGGGGCCTCGGGGAGACCCAGTACTTC. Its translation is CASSAGTSGGLGETQYF.